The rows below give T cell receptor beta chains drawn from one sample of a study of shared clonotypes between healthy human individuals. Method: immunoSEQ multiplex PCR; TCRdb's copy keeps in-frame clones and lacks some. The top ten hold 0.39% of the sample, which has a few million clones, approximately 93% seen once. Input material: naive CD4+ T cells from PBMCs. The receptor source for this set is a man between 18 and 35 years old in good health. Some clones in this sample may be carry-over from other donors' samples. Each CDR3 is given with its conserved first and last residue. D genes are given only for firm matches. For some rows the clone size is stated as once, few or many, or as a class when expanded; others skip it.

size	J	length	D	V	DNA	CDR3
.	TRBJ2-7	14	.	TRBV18	TGTGCCAGCTCGGAGGCTAGCCAAACCTACGAGCAGTACTTC	CASSEASQTYEQYF
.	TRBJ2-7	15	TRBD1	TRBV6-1	TGTGCCAGCAGTGACCCCGGGACAGGGGACTACGAGCAGTACTTC	CASSDPGTGDYEQYF
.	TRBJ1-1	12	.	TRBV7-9	TGTGCCGGCAGCCCCAGGGATTCTGGAGCTTTCTTT	CAGSPRDSGAFF
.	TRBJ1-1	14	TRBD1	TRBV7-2	TGTGCCAGCAGCAATAGACAGGGCTTCACTGAAGCTTTCTTT	CASSNRQGFTEAFF
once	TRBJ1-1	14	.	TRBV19	TGTGCCAGTAGTTCCGAGGACCCGAACACTGAAGCTTTCTTT	CASSSEDPNTEAFF
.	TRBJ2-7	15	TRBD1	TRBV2	TGTGCCAGCAGTGACTCAAGGGGGCGCGGTAACGAGCAGTACTTC	CASSDSRGRGNEQYF
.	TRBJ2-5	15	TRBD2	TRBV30	TGTGCCTGGGCCCCCGGGGGGGGGCGCCCAGAGACCCAGTACTTC	CAWAPGGGRPETQYF
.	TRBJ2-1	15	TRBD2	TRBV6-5	TGTGCCAGCAGCCTAGCGGCACCTTTATACAATGAGCAGTTCTTC	CASSLAAPLYNEQFF
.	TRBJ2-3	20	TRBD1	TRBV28	TGTGCCAGCAGTTTCCTCTCCGGGACAGGGGGCAACCCTAGCACAGATACGCAGTATTTT	CASSFLSGTGGNPSTDTQYF
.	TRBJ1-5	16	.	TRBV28	.	CASSSSIKGFRQPQHF
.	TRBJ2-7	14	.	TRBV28	TGTGCCAGCAGTTACCGGGACGGTCCCTACGAGCAGCACTTC	CASSYRDGPYEQHF
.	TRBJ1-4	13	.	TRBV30	TGTGCCTGGAGTGCCAAGCCAGGCGAAAAACTGTTTTTT	CAWSAKPGEKLFF
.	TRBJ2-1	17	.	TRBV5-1	TGCGCCAGCAGCGCGGGACAGACCATGAAGCTAGCGGGCAAGCAGTTCTTC	CASSAGQTMKLAGKQFF
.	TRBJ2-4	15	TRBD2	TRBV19	TGTGCCACCGACTCCGGGAGGGTCGGCAAAAACATTCAGTACTTC	CATDSGRVGKNIQYF
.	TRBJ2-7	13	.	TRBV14	TGTGCCAGCAGCCCCCGGGGCTCCTACGAGCAGTACTTC	CASSPRGSYEQYF
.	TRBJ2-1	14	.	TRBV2	TGTGCCAGCAGTGAACGGGGCTCCTACAATGAGCAGTTCTTC	CASSERGSYNEQFF
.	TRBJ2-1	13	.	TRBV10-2	TGCGCCAGCAGTAGCGACTCCTACAATGAGCAGTTCTTC	CASSSDSYNEQFF
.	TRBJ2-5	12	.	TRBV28	TGTGCCAGCAGTTTATGGCTGGAGACCCAGTACTTC	CASSLWLETQYF
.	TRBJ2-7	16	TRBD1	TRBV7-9	TGTGCCAGCAGCGGAAAACAGGGGGCATCAACCTACGAGCAGTACTTC	CASSGKQGASTYEQYF
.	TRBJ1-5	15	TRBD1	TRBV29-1	TGCAGCGTGACGACCGGGACAGTGTTCAATCAGCCCCAGCATTTT	CSVTTGTVFNQPQHF
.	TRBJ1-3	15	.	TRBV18	TGTGCCAGCTCACCCGCCTTTGGCTCTGGAAACACCATATATTTT	CASSPAFGSGNTIYF
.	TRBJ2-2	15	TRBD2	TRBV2	TGTGCCAGCAGCGGACTAGCGGGGCACACCGGGGAGCTGTTTTTT	CASSGLAGHTGELFF
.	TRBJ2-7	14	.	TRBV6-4	TGTGCCTGCAGGTTAGCGGAGAGCTCCTACGAGCAGTACTTC	CACRLAESSYEQYF
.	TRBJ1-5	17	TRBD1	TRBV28	TGTGCCAGCAGTTTAAACCTGGGACAGCTGGAGGATTGGCCCCAGCATTTT	CASSLNLGQLEDWPQHF
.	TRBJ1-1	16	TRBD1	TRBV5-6	TGTGCCAGCAGCCTACTTCCGGGACAGTCGAACACTGAAGCTTTCTTT	CASSLLPGQSNTEAFF
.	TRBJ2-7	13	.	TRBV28	TGTGCCAGCAGTTTATGGCGGGGCTACGAGCAGTACTTC	CASSLWRGYEQYF
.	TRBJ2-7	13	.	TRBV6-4	TGTGCCAGCAGTGAGAGGGGCGGGGTCGAGCAGTACTTC	CASSERGGVEQYF
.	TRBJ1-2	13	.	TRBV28	TGTGCCAGCAGTGGGACATCAGACTATGGCTACACCTTC	CASSGTSDYGYTF
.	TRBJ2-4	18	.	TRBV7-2	TGTGCCAGCAGCCCCCTTTCTCCCGCGGCCGGGGGCAAAAACATTCAGTACTTC	CASSPLSPAAGGKNIQYF
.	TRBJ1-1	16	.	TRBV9	TGTGCCAGCAGCGGCCGAATCAGCAGCAGGAACACTGAAGCTTTCTTT	CASSGRISSRNTEAFF
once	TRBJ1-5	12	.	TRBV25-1	TGTGCCAGCAGTGAATTAGGTCAGCCCCAGCATTTT	CASSELGQPQHF
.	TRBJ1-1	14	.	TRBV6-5	TGTGCCAGCAGTTATCGGGCCATGAACACTGAAGCTTTCTTT	CASSYRAMNTEAFF
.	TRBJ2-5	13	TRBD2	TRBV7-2	TGTGCCAGCAGCTTCAGCGGGGTTGAGACCCAGTACTTC	CASSFSGVETQYF
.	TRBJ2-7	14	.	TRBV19	TGTGCCAGTAGTATAGTGGGGGGACCCGACGAGCAGTACTTC	CASSIVGGPDEQYF
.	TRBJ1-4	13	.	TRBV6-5	TGTGCCACCAGGACACCGCTCAATGAAAAACTGTTTTTT	CATRTPLNEKLFF
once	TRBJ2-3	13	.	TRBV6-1	TGTGCCAGCATCCGGAGGGGGGGAGATACGCAGTATTTT	CASIRRGGDTQYF
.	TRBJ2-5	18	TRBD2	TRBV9	TGTGCCAGCAGCGTCGCGACCTGGACTAGCGGGAGGGAAGAGACCCAGTACTTC	CASSVATWTSGREETQYF
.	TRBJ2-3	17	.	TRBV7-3	TGTGCCAGCAGCAGGAGGGTGGGCCCGGGGGTGGCAGATACGCAGTATTTT	CASSRRVGPGVADTQYF
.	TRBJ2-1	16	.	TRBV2	TGTGCCAGCAGTCAGCGGCGGGCGAGCTCCTACAATGAGCAGTTCTTC	CASSQRRASSYNEQFF
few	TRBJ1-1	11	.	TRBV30	TGTGCCTGGAGTGCCCGGGCTGAAGCTTTCTTT	CAWSARAEAFF
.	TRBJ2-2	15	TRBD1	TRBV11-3	TGTGCCAGCAGCCCCGGTCAGGGGGCGCCCGGGGAGCTGTTTTTT	CASSPGQGAPGELFF
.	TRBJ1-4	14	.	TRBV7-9	TGTGCCAGCAGCTTACGGGGGGGTAATGAAAAACTGTTTTTT	CASSLRGGNEKLFF
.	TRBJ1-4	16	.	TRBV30	TGTGCCTGGACCTCCCGGCAGGGAGGGTTTAATGAAAAACTGTTTTTT	CAWTSRQGGFNEKLFF
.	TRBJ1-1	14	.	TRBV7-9	TGTGCCAGCAGCTTAACAGCGGCGAACACTGAAGCTTTCTTT	CASSLTAANTEAFF
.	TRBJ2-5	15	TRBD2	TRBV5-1	TGCGCCAGCAGCTTGGGTCTAGCGGGAGGTGAGACCCAGTACTTC	CASSLGLAGGETQYF
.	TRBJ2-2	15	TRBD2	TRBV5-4	TGTGCCGGGGGGGGACTAAACGCGAACACCGGGGAGCTGTTTTTT	CAGGGLNANTGELFF
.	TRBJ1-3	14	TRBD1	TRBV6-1	TGTGCCAGCAGTAACAGGGGGCAAGGAAACACCATATATTTT	CASSNRGQGNTIYF
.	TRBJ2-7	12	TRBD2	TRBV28	TGTGCCAGCCGACTAGCGGGAGTCGAGCAGTACTTC	CASRLAGVEQYF
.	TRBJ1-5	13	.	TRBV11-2	TGTGCCAGCAGCTTAGAGCAGCGTCAGCCCCAGCATTTT	CASSLEQRQPQHF
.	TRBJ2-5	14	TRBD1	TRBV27	TGTGCCAGCAGTCTGACAGGGGGGCGAGAGACCCAGTACTTC	CASSLTGGRETQYF